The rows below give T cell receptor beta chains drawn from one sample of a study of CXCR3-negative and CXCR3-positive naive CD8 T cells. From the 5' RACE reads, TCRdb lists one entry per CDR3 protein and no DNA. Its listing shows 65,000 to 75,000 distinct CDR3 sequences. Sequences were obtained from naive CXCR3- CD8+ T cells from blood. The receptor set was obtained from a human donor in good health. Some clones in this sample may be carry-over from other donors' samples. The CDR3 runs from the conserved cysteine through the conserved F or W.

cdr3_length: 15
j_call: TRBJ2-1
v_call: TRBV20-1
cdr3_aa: CSARQGLADYNEQFF

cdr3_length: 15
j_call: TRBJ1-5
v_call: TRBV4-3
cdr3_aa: CASSQDRGRAQPQHF

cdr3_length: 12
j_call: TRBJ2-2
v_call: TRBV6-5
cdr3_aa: CASGGWTGELFF

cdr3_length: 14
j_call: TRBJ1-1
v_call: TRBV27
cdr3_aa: CASSVQGAAHEAFF

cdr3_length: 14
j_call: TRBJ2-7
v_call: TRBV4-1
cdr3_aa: CASSETGGTYEQYF

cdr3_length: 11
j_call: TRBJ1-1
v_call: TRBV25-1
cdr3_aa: CASSVGTEAFF

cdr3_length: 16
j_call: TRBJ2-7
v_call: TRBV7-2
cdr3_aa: CASSYRMGLAGYEQYF

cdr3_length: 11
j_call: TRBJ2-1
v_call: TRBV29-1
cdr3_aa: CSVDQGNEQFF

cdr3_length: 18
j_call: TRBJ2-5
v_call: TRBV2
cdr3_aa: CASSEAGASGGYQETQYF

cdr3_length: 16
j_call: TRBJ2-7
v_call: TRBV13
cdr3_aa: CASSFGSGGFAYEQYF

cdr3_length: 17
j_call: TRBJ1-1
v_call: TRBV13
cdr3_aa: CASSPTRGWGANTEAFF

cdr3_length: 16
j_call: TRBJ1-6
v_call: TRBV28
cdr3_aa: CASSFPGAQRNSPLHF

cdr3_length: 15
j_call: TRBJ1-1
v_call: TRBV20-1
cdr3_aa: CSARDHTGRHTEAFF

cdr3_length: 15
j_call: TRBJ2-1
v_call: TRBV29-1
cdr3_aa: CSGGIRGGPYNEQFF

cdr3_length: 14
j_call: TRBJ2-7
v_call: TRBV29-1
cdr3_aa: CSVKLGQGSDEQYF

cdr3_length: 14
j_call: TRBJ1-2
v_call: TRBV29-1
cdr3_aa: CSVEETTGFYGYTF

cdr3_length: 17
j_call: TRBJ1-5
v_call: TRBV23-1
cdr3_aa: CASSQGGWQGAVQPQHF

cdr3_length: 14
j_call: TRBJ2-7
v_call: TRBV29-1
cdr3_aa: CSVVWGGFSYEQYF

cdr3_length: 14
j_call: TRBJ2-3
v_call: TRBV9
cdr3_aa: CASSADLSTDTQYF

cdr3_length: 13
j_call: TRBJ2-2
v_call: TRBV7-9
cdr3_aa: CASSFENTGELFF

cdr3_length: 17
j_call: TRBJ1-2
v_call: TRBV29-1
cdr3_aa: CSVVSVKPREANYGYTF

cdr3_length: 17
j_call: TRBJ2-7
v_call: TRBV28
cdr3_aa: CASSQRVGLAEYYEQYF

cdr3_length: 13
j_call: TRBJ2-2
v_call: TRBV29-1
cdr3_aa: CSVVPGMAGELFF

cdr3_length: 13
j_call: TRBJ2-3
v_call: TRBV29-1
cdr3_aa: CSVEEPNTDTQYF

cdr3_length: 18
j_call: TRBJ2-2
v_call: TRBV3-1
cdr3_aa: CASSQEPIRGLNTGELFF

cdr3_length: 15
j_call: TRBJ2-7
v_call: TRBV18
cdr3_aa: CASSPPYQSSYEQYF

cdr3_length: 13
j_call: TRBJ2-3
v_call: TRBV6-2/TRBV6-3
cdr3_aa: CASSSGATDTQYF

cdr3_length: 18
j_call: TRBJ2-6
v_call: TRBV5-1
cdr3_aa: CASSLTGRTSSGANVLTF

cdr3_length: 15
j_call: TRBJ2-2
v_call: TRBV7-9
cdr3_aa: CASSLGGGPGGELFF

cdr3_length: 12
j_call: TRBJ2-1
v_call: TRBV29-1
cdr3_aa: CSVETNDDEQFF

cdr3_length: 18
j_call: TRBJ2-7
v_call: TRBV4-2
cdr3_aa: CASSQETGLAGVFYEQYF

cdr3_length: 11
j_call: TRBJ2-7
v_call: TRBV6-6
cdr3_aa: CASSPTYEQYF

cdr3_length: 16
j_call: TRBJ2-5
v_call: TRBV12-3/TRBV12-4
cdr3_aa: CASSLQIAGGPETQYF

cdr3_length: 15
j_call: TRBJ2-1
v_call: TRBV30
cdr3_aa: CAWSVGGKDYNEQFF

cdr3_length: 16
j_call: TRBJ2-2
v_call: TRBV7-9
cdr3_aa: CASSFDRGGNTGELFF

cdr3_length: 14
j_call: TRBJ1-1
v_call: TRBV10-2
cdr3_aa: CASSESAVNTEAFF

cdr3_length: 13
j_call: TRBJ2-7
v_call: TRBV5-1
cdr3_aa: CASSPLTPHEQYF

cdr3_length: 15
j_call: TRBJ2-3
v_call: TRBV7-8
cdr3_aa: CASSFLEGTLDTQYF

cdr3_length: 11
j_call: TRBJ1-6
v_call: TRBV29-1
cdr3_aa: CSVVDGYSLHF

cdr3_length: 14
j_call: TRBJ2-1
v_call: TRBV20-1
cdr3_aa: CSVSLLGAYNEQFF

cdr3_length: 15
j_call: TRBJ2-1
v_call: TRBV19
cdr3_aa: CASSFDTSGTNEQFF

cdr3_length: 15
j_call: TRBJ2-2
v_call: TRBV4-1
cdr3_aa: CASSQFHPATGELFF

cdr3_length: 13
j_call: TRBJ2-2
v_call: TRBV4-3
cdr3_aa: CASGPGFSGELFF

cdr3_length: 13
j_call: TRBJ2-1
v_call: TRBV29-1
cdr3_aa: CSVQQASYNEQFF

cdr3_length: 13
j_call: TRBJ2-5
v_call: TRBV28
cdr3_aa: CASSFVAKETQYF

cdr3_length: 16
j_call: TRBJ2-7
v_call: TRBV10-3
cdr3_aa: CAISAFRDRGTYEQYF

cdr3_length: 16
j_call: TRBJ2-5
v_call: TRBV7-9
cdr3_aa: CASSSGTSGNQETQYF

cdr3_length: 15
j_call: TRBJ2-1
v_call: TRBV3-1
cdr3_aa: CASSQFGTGGNEQFF

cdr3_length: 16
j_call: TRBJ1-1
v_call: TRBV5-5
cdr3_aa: CASSLYGQGLNTEAFF

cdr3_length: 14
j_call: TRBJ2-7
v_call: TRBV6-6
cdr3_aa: CASSYLDKDYEQYF

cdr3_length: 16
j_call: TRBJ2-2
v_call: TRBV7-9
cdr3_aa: CASSSPPGPTTGELFF

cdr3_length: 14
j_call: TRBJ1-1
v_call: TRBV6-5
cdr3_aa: CASSYGVVNTEAFF

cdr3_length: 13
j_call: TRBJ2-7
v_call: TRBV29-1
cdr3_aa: CSGVGGDLLEQYF

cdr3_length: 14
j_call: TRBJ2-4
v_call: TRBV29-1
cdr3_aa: CSVEAGAGKNIQYF

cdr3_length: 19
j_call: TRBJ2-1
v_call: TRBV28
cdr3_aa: CASSFPGPRTGYTYNEQFF